Sequencing of this T cell receptor beta chain was carried out in a study of sequential checkpoint blockade in melanoma. About the research overall: First-line arms were nivolumab then ipilimumab, or the reverse, randomized 1:1.

The CDR3 has 16 residues. The V end was cut by 0 bases, the J end by 4 bases, with 13 bases between. In germline, CDR1 is LGHNA, CDR2 YSLEER. Generated by immunoSEQ multiplex PCR, the TCRdb table keeps only in-frame clones and is missing some. The data hold about 40,000 clones, with roughly 88% observed a single time. The treatment: randomized to nivolumab then ipilimumab (arm A) or the reverse (arm B). Live CD3+CD8+ CD19− CD56− cells were sorted from PBMCs. The sequence was collected from a human donor with melanoma. Here the sequenced sample was CD8+ T cells sorted from blood (inferred from file names), taken from a patient given nivolumab and ipilimumab in sequence. This chain connects TRBV4-3 to TRBJ2-1; possible D gene TRBD2, 6 bases. The chain's CDR3 is CASSQEAGSSYNEQFF. CDR3 in DNA: TGCGCCAGCAGCCAAGAAGCGGGCAGTTCGTACAATGAGCAGTTCTTC.